This T cell receptor beta chain was found in a study of blood T cell repertoires in COVID-19. About the research overall: Sites across the United States, Italy and Spain contributed samples from acute and convalescent COVID-19. Sample material is recorded as cDNA or gDNA derived from T cells, B-cell-depleted T cells, or PBMCs.

Sequenced by immunoSEQ multiplex PCR; TCRdb stores in-frame clones only, minus some. In the table there are 400,000 to 500,000 clones, approximately 90% of which are singletons. Looked up from germline, CDR1 is SQVTM and CDR2 is ANQGSEA. The CDR3 contains 15 residues. Trimming took 1 base from V and 2 from J; bases not matched to a gene: 4. Self-reported history from a screening survey and questionnaire set each donor's cohort. Exposed volunteers were people who met a COVID-19 case within 2 weeks before study entry. The J gene is TRBJ2-3, the V gene TRBV29-1; TRBD2 aligns across 9 bases. The receptor was isolated from a woman aged 18 to 35 who had been exposed to COVID-19. The source material was PBMCs or T cells enriched from blood (not recorded which). This CDR3 is CSVEGLAGHTDTQYF. The CDR3 coding sequence is TGCAGCGTTGAAGGGCTAGCGGGGCACACAGATACGCAGTATTTT.